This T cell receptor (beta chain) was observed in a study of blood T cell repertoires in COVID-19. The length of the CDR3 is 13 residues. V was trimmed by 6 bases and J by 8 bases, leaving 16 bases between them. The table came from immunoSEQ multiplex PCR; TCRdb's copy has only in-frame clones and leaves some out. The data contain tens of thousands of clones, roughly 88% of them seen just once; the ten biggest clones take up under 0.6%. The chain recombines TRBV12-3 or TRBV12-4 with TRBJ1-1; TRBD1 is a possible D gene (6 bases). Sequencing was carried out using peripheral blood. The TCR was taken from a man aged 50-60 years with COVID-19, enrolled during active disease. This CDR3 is CASSLRDNGEAFF. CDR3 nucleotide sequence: TGTGCCAGCAGCCTCCGGGACAATGGAGAAGCTTTCTTT.